Given below is one T cell receptor (beta chain) in context. The data are from a study of blood T cell repertoires in COVID-19. The authors' processing: Reference gene primer amplification gave estimated nucleated cell counts. Repertoires were generated with immunoSEQ multiplex PCR, while TCRdb's copy carries only in-frame clones and drops some. Clone size and the V and J calls come from that table; the DNA yielded D and trimming. The sample records roughly 500,000 clones, roughly 87% being singletons. The germline V gene encodes CDR1 LNHDA and CDR2 SQIVND (reference sequence). The CDR3 is 15 residues long. V gave up 8 bases and J gave up 9 bases; unmatched junction bases: 16.

The sample consisted of peripheral blood. The receptor's source is a man younger than 30 with COVID-19, enrolled during active disease. The genes are TRBV19 and TRBJ2-1, with 7 bases lining up with TRBD2. The CDR3 DNA follows: TGTGCCAGTTCTCCGACTAGCAGCTACCCCAGTGAGCAGTTCTTC. Translation gives CASSPTSSYPSEQFF. The full variable domain, rest sourced from reference TRBV19 and TRBJ2-1, is DGGITQSPKYLFRKEGQNVTLSCEQNLNHDAMYWYRQDPGQGLRLIYYSQIVNDFQKGDIAEGYSVSREKKESFPLTVTSAQKNPTAFYLCASSPTSSYPSEQFFGPGTRLTVL.